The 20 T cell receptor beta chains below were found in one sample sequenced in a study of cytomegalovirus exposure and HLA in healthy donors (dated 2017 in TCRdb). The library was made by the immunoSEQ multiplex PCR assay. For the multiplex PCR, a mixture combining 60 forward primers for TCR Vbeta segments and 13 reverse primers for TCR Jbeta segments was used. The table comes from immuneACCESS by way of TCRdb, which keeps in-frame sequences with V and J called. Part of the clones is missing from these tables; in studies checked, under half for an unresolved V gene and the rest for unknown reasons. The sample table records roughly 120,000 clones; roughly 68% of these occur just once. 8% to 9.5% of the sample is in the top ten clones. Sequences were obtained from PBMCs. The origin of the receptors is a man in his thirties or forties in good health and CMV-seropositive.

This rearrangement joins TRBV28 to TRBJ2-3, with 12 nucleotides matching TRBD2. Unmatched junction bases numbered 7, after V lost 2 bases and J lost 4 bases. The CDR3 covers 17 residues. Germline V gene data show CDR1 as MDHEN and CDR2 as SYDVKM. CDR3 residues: CASSLTSTSGGADTQYF. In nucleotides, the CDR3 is TGTGCCAGCAGTTTAACTTCGACTAGCGGGGGAGCAGATACGCAGTATTTT.

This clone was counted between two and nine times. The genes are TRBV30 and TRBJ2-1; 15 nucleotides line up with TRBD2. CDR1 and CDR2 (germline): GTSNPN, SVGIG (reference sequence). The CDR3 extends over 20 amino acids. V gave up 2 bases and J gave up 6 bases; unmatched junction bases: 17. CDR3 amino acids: CAWSFSYFLGTSGRPNEQFF. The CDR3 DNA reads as TGTGCCTGGAGTTTCTCCTACTTTCTTGGGACTAGCGGGAGGCCCAATGAGCAGTTCTTC.

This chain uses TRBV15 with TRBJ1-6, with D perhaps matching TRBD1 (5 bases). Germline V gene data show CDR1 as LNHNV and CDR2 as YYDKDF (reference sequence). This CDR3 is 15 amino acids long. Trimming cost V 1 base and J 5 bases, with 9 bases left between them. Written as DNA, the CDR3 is TGTGCCACCAGCAGAGGGCAGGGCAATAATTCACCCCTCCACTTT. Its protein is CATSRGQGNNSPLHF. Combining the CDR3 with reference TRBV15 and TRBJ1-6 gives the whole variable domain DAMVIQNPRYQVTQFGKPVTLSCSQTLNHNVMYWYQQKSSQAPKLLFHYYDKDFNNEADTPDNFQSRRPNTSFCFLDIRSPGLGDTAMYLCATSRGQGNNSPLHFGNGTRLTVT.

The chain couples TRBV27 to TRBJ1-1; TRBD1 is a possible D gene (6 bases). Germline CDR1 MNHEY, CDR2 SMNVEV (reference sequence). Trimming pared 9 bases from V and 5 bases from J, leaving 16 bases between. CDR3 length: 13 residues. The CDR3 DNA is TGTGCCAGTAGAGGGGGTTTTAGAACTGAAGCTTTCTTT. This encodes CASRGGFRTEAFF.

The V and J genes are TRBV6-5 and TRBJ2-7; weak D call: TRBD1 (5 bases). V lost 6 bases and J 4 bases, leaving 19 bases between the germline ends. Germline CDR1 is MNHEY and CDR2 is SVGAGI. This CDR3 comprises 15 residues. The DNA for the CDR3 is TGTGCCAGCAGCCCCGTAGGGGCAGCACCTTACGAGCAGTACGTC. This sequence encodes CASSPVGAAPYEQYV.

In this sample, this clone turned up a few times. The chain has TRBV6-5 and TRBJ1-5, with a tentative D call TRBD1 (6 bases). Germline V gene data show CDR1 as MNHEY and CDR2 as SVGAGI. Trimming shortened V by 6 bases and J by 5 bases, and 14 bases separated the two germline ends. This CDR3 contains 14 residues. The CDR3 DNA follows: TGTGCCAGCAGCCCAACAGGGACCCATCAGCCCCAGCATTTT. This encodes CASSPTGTHQPQHF.

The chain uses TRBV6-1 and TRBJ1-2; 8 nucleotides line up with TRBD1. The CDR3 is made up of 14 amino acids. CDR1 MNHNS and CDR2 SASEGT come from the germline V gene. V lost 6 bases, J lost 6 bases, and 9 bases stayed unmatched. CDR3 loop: CASSWTYRGDGYTF. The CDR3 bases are TGTGCCAGCAGCTGGACGTACAGGGGGGATGGCTACACCTTC.

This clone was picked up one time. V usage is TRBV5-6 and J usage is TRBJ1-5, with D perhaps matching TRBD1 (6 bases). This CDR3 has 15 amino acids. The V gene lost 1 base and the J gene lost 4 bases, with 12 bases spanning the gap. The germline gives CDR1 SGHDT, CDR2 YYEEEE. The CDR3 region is CASSLMQGPNQPQHF. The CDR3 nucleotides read TGTGCCAGCAGCTTGATGCAGGGGCCAAATCAGCCCCAGCATTTT. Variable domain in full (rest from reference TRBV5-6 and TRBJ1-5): DAGVTQSPTHLIKTRGQQVTLRCSPKSGHDTVSWYQQALGQGPQFIFQYYEEEERQRGNFPDRFSGHQFPNYSSELNVNALLLGDSALYLCASSLMQGPNQPQHFGDGTRLSIL.

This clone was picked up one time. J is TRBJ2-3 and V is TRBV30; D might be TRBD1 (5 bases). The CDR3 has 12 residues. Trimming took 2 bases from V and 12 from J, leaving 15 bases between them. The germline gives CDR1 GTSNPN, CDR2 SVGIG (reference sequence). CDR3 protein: CAWSHLQGHQYF. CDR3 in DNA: TGTGCCTGGAGTCATCTCCAGGGCCATCAGTATTTT.

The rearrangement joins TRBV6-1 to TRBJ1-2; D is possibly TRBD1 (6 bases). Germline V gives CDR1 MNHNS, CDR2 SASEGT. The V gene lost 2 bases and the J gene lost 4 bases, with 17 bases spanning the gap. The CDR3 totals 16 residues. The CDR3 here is CASSEIGGGHSYGYTF. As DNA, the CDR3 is TGTGCCAGCAGTGAAATAGGTGGGGGACACTCCTATGGCTACACCTTC.

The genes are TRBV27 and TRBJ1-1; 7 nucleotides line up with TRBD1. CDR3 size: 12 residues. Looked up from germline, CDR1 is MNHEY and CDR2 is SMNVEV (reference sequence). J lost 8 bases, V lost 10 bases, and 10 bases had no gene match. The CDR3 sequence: CAIQGGGSEAFF. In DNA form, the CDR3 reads TGTGCCATCCAGGGGGGTGGGTCGGAAGCTTTCTTT.

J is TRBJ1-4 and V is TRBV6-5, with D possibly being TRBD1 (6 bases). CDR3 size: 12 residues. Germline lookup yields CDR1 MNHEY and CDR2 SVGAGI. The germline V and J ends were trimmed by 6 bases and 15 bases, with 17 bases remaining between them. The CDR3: CASRDTGNGVFF. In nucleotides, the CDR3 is TGTGCCAGCAGGGATACAGGGAATGGAGTGTTTTTT.

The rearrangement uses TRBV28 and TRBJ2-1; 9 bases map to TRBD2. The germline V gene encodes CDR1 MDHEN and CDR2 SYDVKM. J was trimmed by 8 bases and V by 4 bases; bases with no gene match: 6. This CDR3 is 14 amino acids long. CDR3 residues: CASSSREGVYEQFF. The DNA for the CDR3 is TGTGCCAGCAGTTCGCGGGAGGGAGTTTATGAGCAGTTCTTC.

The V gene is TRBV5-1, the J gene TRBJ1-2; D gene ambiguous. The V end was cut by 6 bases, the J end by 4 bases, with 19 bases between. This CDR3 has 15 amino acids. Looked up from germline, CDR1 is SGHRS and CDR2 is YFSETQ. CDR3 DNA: TGCGCCAGCACCCCTAGGGAGGGCCCAACCTATGGCTACACCTTC. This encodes CASTPREGPTYGYTF.

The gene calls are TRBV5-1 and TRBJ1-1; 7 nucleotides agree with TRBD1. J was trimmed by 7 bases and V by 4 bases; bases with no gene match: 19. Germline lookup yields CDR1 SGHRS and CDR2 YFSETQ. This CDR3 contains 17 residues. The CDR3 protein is CASSARRDNRGRSEAFF. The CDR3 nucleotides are TGCGCCAGCAGCGCCCGCCGCGATAACAGGGGACGGAGTGAAGCTTTCTTT.

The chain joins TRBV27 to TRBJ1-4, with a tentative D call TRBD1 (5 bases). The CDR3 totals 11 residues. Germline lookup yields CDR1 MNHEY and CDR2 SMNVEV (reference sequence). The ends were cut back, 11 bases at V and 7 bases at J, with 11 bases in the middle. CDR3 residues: CAAGGGEKLFF. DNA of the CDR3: TGTGCCGCTGGGGGAGGTGAAAAACTGTTTTTT.

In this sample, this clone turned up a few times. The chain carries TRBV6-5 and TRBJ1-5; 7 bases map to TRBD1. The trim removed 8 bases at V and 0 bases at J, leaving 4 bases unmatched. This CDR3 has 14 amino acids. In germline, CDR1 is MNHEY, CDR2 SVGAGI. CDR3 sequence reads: CASDTGDSNQPQHF. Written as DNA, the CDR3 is TGTGCCAGCGACACAGGGGATAGCAATCAGCCCCAGCATTTT.

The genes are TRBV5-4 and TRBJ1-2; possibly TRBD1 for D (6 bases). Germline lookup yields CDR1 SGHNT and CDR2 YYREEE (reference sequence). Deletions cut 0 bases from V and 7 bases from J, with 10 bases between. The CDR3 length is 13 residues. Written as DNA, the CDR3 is TGTGCCAGCAGCTTGGCAGGGGCGATTGGCTACACCTTC. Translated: CASSLAGAIGYTF. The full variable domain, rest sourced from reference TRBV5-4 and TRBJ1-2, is ETGVTQSPTHLIKTRGQQVTLRCSSQSGHNTVSWYQQALGQGPQFIFQYYREEENGRGNFPPRFSGLQFPNYSSELNVNALELDDSALYLCASSLAGAIGYTFGSGTRLTVV.

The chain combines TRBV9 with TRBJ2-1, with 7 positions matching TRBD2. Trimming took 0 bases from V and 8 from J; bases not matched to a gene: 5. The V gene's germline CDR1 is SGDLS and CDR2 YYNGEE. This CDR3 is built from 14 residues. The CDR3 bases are TGTGCCAGCAGCGTAGCTAGTAGCGGGTATGAGCAGTTCTTC. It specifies CASSVASSGYEQFF.

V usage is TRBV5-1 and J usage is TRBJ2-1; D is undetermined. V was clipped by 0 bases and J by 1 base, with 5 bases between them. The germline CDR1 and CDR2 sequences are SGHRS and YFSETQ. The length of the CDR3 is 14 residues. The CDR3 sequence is CASSLGESYNEQFF. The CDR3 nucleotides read TGCGCCAGCAGCTTGGGCGAGTCCTACAATGAGCAGTTCTTC.